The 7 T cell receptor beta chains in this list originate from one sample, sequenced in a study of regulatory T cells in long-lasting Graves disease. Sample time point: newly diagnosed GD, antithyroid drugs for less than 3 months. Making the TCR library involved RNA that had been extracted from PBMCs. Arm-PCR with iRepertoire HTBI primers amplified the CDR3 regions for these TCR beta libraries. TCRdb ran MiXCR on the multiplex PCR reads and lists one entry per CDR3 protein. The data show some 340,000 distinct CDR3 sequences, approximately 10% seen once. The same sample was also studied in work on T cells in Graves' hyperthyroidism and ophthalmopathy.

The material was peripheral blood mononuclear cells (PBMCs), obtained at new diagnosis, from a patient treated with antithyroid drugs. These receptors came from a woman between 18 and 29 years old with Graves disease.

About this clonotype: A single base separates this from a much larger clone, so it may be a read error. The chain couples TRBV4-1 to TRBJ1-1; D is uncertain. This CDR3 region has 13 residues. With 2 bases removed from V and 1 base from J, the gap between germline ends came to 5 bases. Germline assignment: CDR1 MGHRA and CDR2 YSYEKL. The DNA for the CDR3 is TGCGCCAGCAGCCAAAGTGAGAACACTGAAGCTTTCTTT. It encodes CASSQSENTEAFF.

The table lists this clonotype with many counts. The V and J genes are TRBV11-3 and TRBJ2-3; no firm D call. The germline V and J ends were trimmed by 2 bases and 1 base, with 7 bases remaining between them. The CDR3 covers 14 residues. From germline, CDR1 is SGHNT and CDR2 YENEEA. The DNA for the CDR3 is TGTGCCAGCAGCTTAATGGCGGGCACAGATACGCAGTATTTT. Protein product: CASSLMAGTDTQYF.

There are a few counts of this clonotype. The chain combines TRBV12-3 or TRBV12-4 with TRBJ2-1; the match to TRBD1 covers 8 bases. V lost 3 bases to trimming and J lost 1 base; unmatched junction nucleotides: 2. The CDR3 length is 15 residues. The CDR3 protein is CASSFWTGSYNEQFF. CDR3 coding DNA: TGTGCCAGCAGTTTTTGGACAGGGTCCTACAATGAGCAGTTCTTC.

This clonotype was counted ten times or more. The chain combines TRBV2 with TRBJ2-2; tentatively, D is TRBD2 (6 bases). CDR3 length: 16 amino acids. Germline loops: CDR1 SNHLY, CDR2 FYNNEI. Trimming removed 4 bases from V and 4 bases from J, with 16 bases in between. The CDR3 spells CASSGFAGQVTGELFF. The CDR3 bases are TGTGCCAGCAGTGGGTTCGCGGGGCAGGTCACCGGGGAGCTGTTTTTT.

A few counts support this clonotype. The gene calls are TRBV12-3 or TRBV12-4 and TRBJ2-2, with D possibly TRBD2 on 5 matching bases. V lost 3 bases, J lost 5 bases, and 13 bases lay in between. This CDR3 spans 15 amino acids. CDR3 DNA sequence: TGTGCCAGCAGTTTTGCGGTTAGAGGGACCGGGGAGCTGTTTTTT. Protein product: CASSFAVRGTGELFF.

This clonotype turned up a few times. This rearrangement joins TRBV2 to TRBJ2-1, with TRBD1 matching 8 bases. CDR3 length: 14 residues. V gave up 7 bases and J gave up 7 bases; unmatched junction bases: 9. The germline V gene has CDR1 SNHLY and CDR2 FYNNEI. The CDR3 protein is CASNYRTGSNEQFF. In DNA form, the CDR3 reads TGTGCCAGCAACTATCGGACAGGGAGTAATGAGCAGTTCTTC.

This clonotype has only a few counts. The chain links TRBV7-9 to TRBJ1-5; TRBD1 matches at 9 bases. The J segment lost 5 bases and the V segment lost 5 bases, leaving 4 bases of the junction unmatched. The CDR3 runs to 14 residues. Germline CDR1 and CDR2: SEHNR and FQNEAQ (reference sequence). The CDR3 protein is CASSGGTGYQPQHF. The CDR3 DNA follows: TGTGCCAGCAGCGGAGGGACAGGGTATCAGCCCCAGCATTTT.